These T cell receptor beta chains were read from a single sample in a study of beta chain features in type 1 diabetes. This table comes from immunoSEQ multiplex PCR, and its TCRdb copy is limited to in-frame clones, with some not included. The sample shows 200,000 to 250,000 clones, approximately 16% of them seen only once. The specimen was naive CD4+ T cells from blood. All receptors come from a man younger than 45 with type 1 diabetes. Each CDR3 is given with its conserved first and last residue. Each record gives: CDR3 protein, CDR3 DNA, J gene, V gene, D gene, clone size. A D gene is named only where the DNA matches it firmly. Rows may omit the clone size; those that give it use once, few, many or a size class.

CDR3aa: CARGQGAYEQYF
CDR3nt: TGTGCCAGGGGACAGGGGGCCTACGAGCAGTACTTC
j_gene: TRBJ2-7
v_gene: TRBV30
d_gene: TRBD1
abundance: few

CDR3aa: CSVEPGSRKYEQYF
CDR3nt: TGCAGCGTTGAACCAGGGTCTAGGAAGTACGAGCAGTACTTC
j_gene: TRBJ2-7
v_gene: TRBV29-1
d_gene: NA
abundance: NA

CDR3aa: CASSPNVSPYNEQFF
CDR3nt: TGTGCCAGCTCACCGAACGTCTCGCCCTACAATGAGCAGTTCTTC
j_gene: TRBJ2-1
v_gene: TRBV18
d_gene: NA
abundance: few

CDR3aa: CASSVDGQGDGYTF
CDR3nt: TGTGCCAGCAGCGTAGACGGGCAAGGGGATGGCTACACCTTC
j_gene: TRBJ1-2
v_gene: TRBV9
d_gene: NA
abundance: few

CDR3aa: CASSQDLLGPGRQFF
CDR3nt: TGCGCCAGCAGCCAAGATCTACTAGGGCCCGGACGGCAGTTCTTC
j_gene: TRBJ2-1
v_gene: TRBV4-1
d_gene: NA
abundance: NA

CDR3aa: CASSLRREGYGYTF
CDR3nt: TGTGCCAGCAGTTTACGCAGGGAGGGCTATGGCTACACCTTC
j_gene: TRBJ1-2
v_gene: TRBV28
d_gene: NA
abundance: NA

CDR3aa: CASGRIRRSSYNEQFF
CDR3nt: TGTGCCAGCGGGAGAATTCGACGGAGCTCCTACAATGAGCAGTTCTTC
j_gene: TRBJ2-1
v_gene: TRBV21-1
d_gene: NA
abundance: NA

CDR3aa: CASSPEGTNTDTQYF
CDR3nt: TGTGCCAGCTCACCAGAAGGGACCAACACAGATACGCAGTATTTT
j_gene: TRBJ2-3
v_gene: TRBV18
d_gene: NA
abundance: NA

CDR3aa: CAITDSHSGNTIYF
CDR3nt: TGTGCCATTACGGACAGTCACTCTGGAAACACCATATATTTT
j_gene: TRBJ1-3
v_gene: TRBV19
d_gene: NA
abundance: few

CDR3aa: CASSQGPEAFF
CDR3nt: TGCGCCAGCAGCCAAGGACCTGAAGCTTTCTTT
j_gene: TRBJ1-1
v_gene: TRBV5-1
d_gene: NA
abundance: few

CDR3aa: CATSRVKPGQVGYEQYF
CDR3nt: TGTGCCACCAGCAGGGTTAAACCGGGACAGGTCGGCTACGAGCAGTACTTC
j_gene: TRBJ2-7
v_gene: TRBV15
d_gene: TRBD1
abundance: NA

CDR3aa: CAISLAEGTDTQYF
CDR3nt: TGTGCCATCAGTCTAGCGGAGGGGACAGATACGCAGTATTTT
j_gene: TRBJ2-3
v_gene: TRBV10-3
d_gene: TRBD2
abundance: few

CDR3aa: CAWDSPYGYTF
CDR3nt: TGTGCCTGGGACAGCCCTTATGGCTACACCTTC
j_gene: TRBJ1-2
v_gene: TRBV30
d_gene: NA
abundance: few

CDR3aa: CASRGQGFVEKLFF
CDR3nt: TGTGCCAGCAGGGGACAGGGATTCGTTGAAAAACTGTTTTTT
j_gene: TRBJ1-4
v_gene: TRBV11-2
d_gene: TRBD1
abundance: few

CDR3aa: CASSSPGGFDGYTF
CDR3nt: TGTGCCAGCAGTTCCCCGGGGGGGTTCGATGGCTACACCTTC
j_gene: TRBJ1-2
v_gene: TRBV28
d_gene: NA
abundance: NA

CDR3aa: CASSHALSSYNEQFF
CDR3nt: TGTGCCAGCAGCCATGCCCTGAGCTCCTACAATGAGCAGTTCTTC
j_gene: TRBJ2-1
v_gene: TRBV14
d_gene: NA
abundance: NA

CDR3aa: CASSSGQYSEQYF
CDR3nt: TGTGCCAGCAGTTCCGGACAGTATAGTGAGCAGTACTTC
j_gene: TRBJ2-7
v_gene: TRBV28
d_gene: NA
abundance: few

CDR3aa: CASSAVGETQYF
CDR3nt: TGTGCCAGCTCCGCAGTTGGGGAGACCCAGTACTTC
j_gene: TRBJ2-5
v_gene: TRBV28
d_gene: NA
abundance: few

CDR3aa: CASSLGEGRTDTQYF
CDR3nt: TGTGCCAGCAGCTTAGGGGAGGGGAGGACAGATACGCAGTATTTT
j_gene: TRBJ2-3
v_gene: TRBV7-9
d_gene: TRBD2
abundance: NA

CDR3aa: CASSSPAGGSYNEQFF
CDR3nt: TGTGCCAGCAGCAGTCCAGCGGGGGGTTCCTACAATGAGCAGTTCTTC
j_gene: TRBJ2-1
v_gene: TRBV28
d_gene: TRBD2
abundance: few

CDR3aa: CASSSDIGNEQFF
CDR3nt: TGTGCCAGCAGTTCCGACATCGGGAATGAGCAGTTCTTC
j_gene: TRBJ2-1
v_gene: TRBV6-9
d_gene: NA
abundance: few

CDR3aa: CASSQLLGLPTGELFF
CDR3nt: TGCGCCAGCAGCCAATTACTAGGCTTGCCTACCGGGGAGCTGTTTTTT
j_gene: TRBJ2-2
v_gene: TRBV4-1
d_gene: NA
abundance: NA

CDR3aa: CSARQGPYEQYF
CDR3nt: TGCAGCGCCAGACAGGGGCCCTACGAGCAGTACTTC
j_gene: TRBJ2-7
v_gene: TRBV29-1
d_gene: TRBD1
abundance: few

CDR3aa: CAISGSESHEQYF
CDR3nt: TGTGCCATCAGTGGCTCGGAGTCCCACGAGCAGTACTTC
j_gene: TRBJ2-7
v_gene: TRBV10-3
d_gene: NA
abundance: NA

CDR3aa: CASSPTPAPYEQYF
CDR3nt: TGTGCCAGCAGCCCGACACCAGCCCCCTACGAGCAGTACTTC
j_gene: TRBJ2-7
v_gene: TRBV6-1
d_gene: NA
abundance: NA

CDR3aa: CASSPSLAGSYNEQFF
CDR3nt: TGTGCCAGCTCACCATCTCTAGCGGGTTCCTACAATGAGCAGTTCTTC
j_gene: TRBJ2-1
v_gene: TRBV18
d_gene: TRBD2
abundance: few

CDR3aa: CASSFREETQYF
CDR3nt: TGTGCCAGCAGTTTCAGGGAGGAGACCCAGTACTTC
j_gene: TRBJ2-5
v_gene: TRBV27
d_gene: NA
abundance: NA

CDR3aa: CASSPQGRSGYTF
CDR3nt: TGTGCCAGCAGCCCACAGGGGAGGAGTGGCTACACCTTC
j_gene: TRBJ1-2
v_gene: TRBV14
d_gene: TRBD1
abundance: few

CDR3aa: CASSPPAGFTDTQYF
CDR3nt: TGTGCCAGCAGCCCTCCAGCGGGATTCACAGATACGCAGTATTTT
j_gene: TRBJ2-3
v_gene: TRBV9
d_gene: TRBD2
abundance: NA

CDR3aa: CASSIQREGSEQYF
CDR3nt: TGTGCCAGCAGTATCCAGCGGGAGGGCTCCGAGCAGTACTTC
j_gene: TRBJ2-7
v_gene: TRBV28
d_gene: TRBD2
abundance: NA

CDR3aa: CASSTLTGTYNEQFF
CDR3nt: TGTGCCAGCTCTACCTTAACAGGGACCTACAATGAGCAGTTCTTC
j_gene: TRBJ2-1
v_gene: TRBV27
d_gene: NA
abundance: NA

CDR3aa: CASRPGQGARNIQYF
CDR3nt: TGTGCCAGCAGGCCGGGACAGGGGGCCAGAAACATTCAGTACTTC
j_gene: TRBJ2-4
v_gene: TRBV27
d_gene: TRBD1
abundance: NA

CDR3aa: CASSQDSDQPQHF
CDR3nt: TGTGCCAGCAGCCAAGATTCCGATCAGCCCCAGCATTTT
j_gene: TRBJ1-5
v_gene: TRBV14
d_gene: NA
abundance: NA

CDR3aa: CSVETAMNTEAFF
CDR3nt: TGCAGCGTTGAGACGGCCATGAACACTGAAGCTTTCTTT
j_gene: TRBJ1-1
v_gene: TRBV29-1
d_gene: NA
abundance: few

CDR3aa: CASSPYVSSEQFF
CDR3nt: TGTGCCAGCTCACCCTACGTTTCTAGCGAGCAGTTCTTC
j_gene: TRBJ2-1
v_gene: TRBV18
d_gene: NA
abundance: few

CDR3aa: CSGRMGTRTGAFF
CDR3nt: TGCAGCGGCCGAATGGGCACGCGTACTGGAGCTTTCTTT
j_gene: TRBJ1-1
v_gene: TRBV29-1
d_gene: NA
abundance: few

CDR3aa: CASSLEILGDTQYF
CDR3nt: TGTGCCAGCAGCTTAGAAATTTTGGGAGATACGCAGTATTTT
j_gene: TRBJ2-3
v_gene: TRBV11-2
d_gene: NA
abundance: few

CDR3aa: CASTIGQGTYEQYF
CDR3nt: TGTGCCAGCACAATCGGACAGGGAACCTACGAGCAGTACTTC
j_gene: TRBJ2-7
v_gene: TRBV28
d_gene: TRBD1
abundance: NA

CDR3aa: CAWEGQGMYEQYF
CDR3nt: TGTGCCTGGGAGGGACAGGGGATGTACGAGCAGTACTTC
j_gene: TRBJ2-7
v_gene: TRBV30
d_gene: TRBD1
abundance: few

CDR3aa: CASSQGTYEQYF
CDR3nt: TGTGCCAGCAGTCAGGGGACTTACGAGCAGTACTTC
j_gene: TRBJ2-7
v_gene: TRBV7-9
d_gene: NA
abundance: NA

CDR3aa: CASADRRSADTQYF
CDR3nt: TGCGCCAGCGCGGACAGGAGGAGCGCAGATACGCAGTATTTT
j_gene: TRBJ2-3
v_gene: TRBV5-1
d_gene: TRBD1
abundance: NA

CDR3aa: CATREQRRPDTQYF
CDR3nt: TGTGCCACCCGGGAACAGCGACGCCCAGATACGCAGTATTTT
j_gene: TRBJ2-3
v_gene: TRBV10-3
d_gene: NA
abundance: few

CDR3aa: CAWTGALNQPQHF
CDR3nt: TGTGCCTGGACAGGGGCCTTAAATCAGCCCCAGCATTTT
j_gene: TRBJ1-5
v_gene: TRBV30
d_gene: NA
abundance: NA

CDR3aa: CASSRGQGMSTDTQYF
CDR3nt: TGCGCCAGCAGCCGTGGACAGGGGATGTCCACAGATACGCAGTATTTT
j_gene: TRBJ2-3
v_gene: TRBV4-1
d_gene: TRBD1
abundance: NA

CDR3aa: CASSQERRVWTGNEQFF
CDR3nt: TGTGCCAGCAGCCAAGAACGGAGAGTCTGGACAGGGAATGAGCAGTTCTTC
j_gene: TRBJ2-1
v_gene: TRBV14
d_gene: TRBD1
abundance: few

CDR3aa: CATSTLLSGTQYF
CDR3nt: TGTGCCACCAGCACTCTTCTTAGCGGTACGCAGTATTTT
j_gene: TRBJ2-3
v_gene: TRBV15
d_gene: NA
abundance: NA

CDR3aa: CAWSLWDRGNTEAFF
CDR3nt: TGTGCCTGGAGTTTATGGGACAGGGGGAACACTGAAGCTTTCTTT
j_gene: TRBJ1-1
v_gene: TRBV30
d_gene: TRBD1
abundance: NA

CDR3aa: CSVAGTEQETQYF
CDR3nt: TGCAGCGTTGCAGGGACAGAGCAAGAGACCCAGTACTTC
j_gene: TRBJ2-5
v_gene: TRBV29-1
d_gene: TRBD1
abundance: NA

CDR3aa: CSVKWTGHGYTF
CDR3nt: TGCAGCGTGAAATGGACAGGGCACGGCTACACCTTC
j_gene: TRBJ1-2
v_gene: TRBV29-1
d_gene: TRBD1
abundance: few

CDR3aa: CSVGTVDESAQHF
CDR3nt: TGCAGCGTTGGAACGGTCGACGAATCAGCCCAGCATTTT
j_gene: TRBJ1-5
v_gene: TRBV29-1
d_gene: NA
abundance: once

CDR3aa: CASSVVGSGANVLTF
CDR3nt: TGTGCCAGCAGCGTAGTCGGCTCTGGGGCCAACGTCCTGACTTTC
j_gene: TRBJ2-6
v_gene: TRBV9
d_gene: NA
abundance: few

CDR3aa: CASSRQGYSNQPQHF
CDR3nt: TGTGCCAGCAGTCGACAGGGGTATAGCAATCAGCCCCAGCATTTT
j_gene: TRBJ1-5
v_gene: TRBV6-1
d_gene: TRBD1
abundance: NA

CDR3aa: CASSVGQNTEAFF
CDR3nt: TGTGCCAGCAGTGTCGGACAGAACACTGAAGCTTTCTTT
j_gene: TRBJ1-1
v_gene: TRBV16
d_gene: NA
abundance: few

CDR3aa: CASSLAMNNEQFF
CDR3nt: TGCGCCAGCAGCTTGGCAATGAATAATGAGCAGTTCTTC
j_gene: TRBJ2-1
v_gene: TRBV5-1
d_gene: NA
abundance: few

CDR3aa: CAWSPQGDQPQHF
CDR3nt: TGTGCCTGGAGTCCACAGGGGGATCAGCCCCAGCATTTT
j_gene: TRBJ1-5
v_gene: TRBV30
d_gene: TRBD1
abundance: few